Here is one T cell receptor (beta chain) with its context. This clonotype was counted a few times. Its antigen specificity is not known. No base quality values were provided; no much bigger clone lies one nucleotide off. The library came from RT-PCR. Instrument used: NextSeq 550. TCRdb trimmed the raw reads at Q25, called clones with MiXCR and kept productive beta chains. Every distinct CDR3 protein forms one entry, paired with its most common genes and DNA. This sample holds about 34,000 distinct CDR3 sequences; roughly a third were observed only once. The ten largest clones add up to less than 85% of the sample. The record originates from a study of patients and donors after allogeneic stem cell transplantation (TCRdb year 2020). Reading from cysteine to phenylalanine, the CDR3 counts 14 amino acids. Only the CDR3 part of the read is kept: 42 bases, read in frame from the first base. The V end gives up 2 bases and the J end 5 bases, leaving 3 bases in the junction not matched to a gene. According to the germline V gene, CDR1 reads MNHEY and CDR2 reads SVGAGI.

Sequencing was performed on blood, either unsorted or a sorted T cell fraction (not recorded which). The TCR was taken from a human donor who was either an allogeneic HSCT recipient or a stem cell or donor lymphocyte infusion donor (not recorded which). It is not recorded whose cells these are; they may come from a transplant donor. The chain is made from TRBV6-5 and TRBJ1-1; the central 9 bases match TRBD1. The CDR3 has the sequence CASSYRQGETEAFF. The DNA is as follows: TGTGCCAGCAGTTACCGACAGGGGGAGACTGAAGCTTTCTTT.